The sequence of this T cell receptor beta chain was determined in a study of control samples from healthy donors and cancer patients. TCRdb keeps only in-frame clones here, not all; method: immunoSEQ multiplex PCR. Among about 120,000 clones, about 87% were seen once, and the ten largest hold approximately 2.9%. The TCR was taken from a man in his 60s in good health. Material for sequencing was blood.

The CDR3 protein is CASSKSGGNVEAFF. The CDR3 nucleotides read TGCGCCAGCAGCAAATCAGGGGGTAACGTCGAAGCTTTCTTT. This chain uses TRBV5-1 with TRBJ1-1; 7 bases align to TRBD1. V lost 4 bases and J lost 8; bases outside the gene matches: 11. Germline V CDR1 and CDR2: SGHRS, YFSETQ. The CDR3 is made up of 14 amino acids.